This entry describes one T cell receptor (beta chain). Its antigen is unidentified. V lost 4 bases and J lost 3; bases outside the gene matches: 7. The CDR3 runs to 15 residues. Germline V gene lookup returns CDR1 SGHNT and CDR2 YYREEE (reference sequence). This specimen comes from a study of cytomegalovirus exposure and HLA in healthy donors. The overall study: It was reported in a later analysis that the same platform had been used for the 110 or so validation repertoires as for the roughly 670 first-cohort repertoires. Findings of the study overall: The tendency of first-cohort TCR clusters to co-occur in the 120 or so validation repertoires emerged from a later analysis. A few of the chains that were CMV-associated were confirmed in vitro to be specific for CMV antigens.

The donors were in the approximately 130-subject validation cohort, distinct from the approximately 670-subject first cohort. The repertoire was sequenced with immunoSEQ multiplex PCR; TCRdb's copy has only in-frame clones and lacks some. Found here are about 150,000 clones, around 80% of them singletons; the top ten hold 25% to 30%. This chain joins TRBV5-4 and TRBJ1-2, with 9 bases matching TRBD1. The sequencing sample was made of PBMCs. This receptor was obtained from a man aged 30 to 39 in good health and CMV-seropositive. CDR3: CASSLGQGSYYGYTF. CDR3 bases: TGTGCCAGCAGCCTAGGACAGGGGAGCTACTATGGCTACACCTTC.